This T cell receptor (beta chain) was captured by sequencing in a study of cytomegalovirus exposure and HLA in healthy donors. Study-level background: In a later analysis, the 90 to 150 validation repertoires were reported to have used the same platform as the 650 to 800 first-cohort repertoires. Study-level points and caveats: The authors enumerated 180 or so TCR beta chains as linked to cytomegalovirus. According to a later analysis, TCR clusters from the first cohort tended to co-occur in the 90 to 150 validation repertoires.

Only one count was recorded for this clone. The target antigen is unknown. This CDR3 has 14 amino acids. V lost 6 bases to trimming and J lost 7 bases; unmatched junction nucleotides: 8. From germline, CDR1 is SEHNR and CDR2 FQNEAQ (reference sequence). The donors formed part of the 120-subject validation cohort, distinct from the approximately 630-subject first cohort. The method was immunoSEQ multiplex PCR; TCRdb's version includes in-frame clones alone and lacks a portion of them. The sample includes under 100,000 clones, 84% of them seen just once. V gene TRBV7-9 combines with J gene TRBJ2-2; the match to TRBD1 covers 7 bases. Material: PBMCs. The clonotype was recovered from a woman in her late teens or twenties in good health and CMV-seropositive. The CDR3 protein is CASRDRAFDGELFF. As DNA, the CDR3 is TGTGCCAGCAGAGACAGGGCGTTCGACGGGGAGCTGTTTTTT.